Listed below are T cell receptor beta chains from one sample, sequenced in a study of T-cell memory formation after mild COVID-19. Each CDR3 protein is one row after TCRdb ran MiXCR on the 5' RACE reads. The data hold fewer than 650,000 distinct CDR3 sequences, with around a sixth observed a single time. The specimen sequenced was PBMCs or a T cell subset sorted from them (not recorded which). These receptors originate from an adult woman who had mild COVID-19 (a few samples of this study predate the infection). Cell type and time point are not known. The CDR3 runs from the conserved cysteine through the conserved F or W. The D gene is left open where the match is weak. Not all rows give a size; the values are once, few, many and, for expanded clones, a class.

D: TRBD1
V: TRBV25-1
size: NA
J: TRBJ1-6
DNA: TGTGCCAGCAGTGAATATCAGGGGGCGTATAATTCACCCCTCCACTTT
CDR3: CASSEYQGAYNSPLHF

D: NA
V: TRBV6-5
size: many
J: TRBJ1-1
DNA: TGTGCCAGCAGTTACGGTACAGCGAACACTGAAGCTTTCTTT
CDR3: CASSYGTANTEAFF

D: TRBD1
V: TRBV6-6
size: NA
J: TRBJ1-1
DNA: TGTGCCAGCAGTCAAACCCCGGGACAGAAGGCTTTCTTT
CDR3: CASSQTPGQKAFF

D: TRBD1
V: TRBV4-2
size: few
J: TRBJ1-2
DNA: TGTGCCAGCAGCCAAGATATCGGCAGGGGGGCCTATGGCTACACCTTC
CDR3: CASSQDIGRGAYGYTF

D: NA
V: TRBV29-1
size: few
J: TRBJ1-2
DNA: TGCAGCGTTGATACGGACGTCCGGGGCTACACCTTC
CDR3: CSVDTDVRGYTF

D: TRBD2
V: TRBV20-1
size: few
J: TRBJ2-7
DNA: TGCAGTGCTCCCGACCGACTAGCGGGGGACTACGAGCAGTACTTC
CDR3: CSAPDRLAGDYEQYF

D: NA
V: TRBV11-2
size: few
J: TRBJ2-1
DNA: TGTGCCAGCAGCTTAGCTCCTCACAATGAGCAGTTCTTC
CDR3: CASSLAPHNEQFF

D: TRBD1
V: TRBV27
size: few
J: TRBJ2-5
DNA: TGTGCCAGCAGTTTATCGACAGGGTTTGGGACCCAGTACTTC
CDR3: CASSLSTGFGTQYF

D: NA
V: TRBV12-3/TRBV12-4
size: few
J: TRBJ1-1
DNA: TGTGCCAGCAGTTTTATTCAGGGTGACACTGAAGCTTTCTTT
CDR3: CASSFIQGDTEAFF

D: TRBD2
V: TRBV10-3
size: many
J: TRBJ2-3
DNA: TGTGCCATCAGTGAGTCGCCTAGCGGGGGGGCAGATACGCAGTATTTT
CDR3: CAISESPSGGADTQYF

D: NA
V: TRBV30
size: few
J: TRBJ2-5
DNA: TGTGCCTGGAGTGGCTTACTCGGAGAGACCCAGTACTTC
CDR3: CAWSGLLGETQYF

D: TRBD2
V: TRBV25-1
size: NA
J: TRBJ2-7
DNA: TGTGCCAGCAGTGAAGGGCCCAAAGCGGGAGGGCGATCCTACGAGCAGTACTTC
CDR3: CASSEGPKAGGRSYEQYF

D: NA
V: TRBV12-3/TRBV12-4
size: few
J: TRBJ2-1
DNA: TGTGCCAGCAGTTTAGAGTGGCTAGGGGGGGACACGGGCGACAATGAGCAGTTCTTC
CDR3: CASSLEWLGGDTGDNEQFF

D: NA
V: TRBV7-9
size: NA
J: TRBJ1-1
DNA: TGTGCCAGCAGCCCTCGACCTAATGAAGCTTTCTTT
CDR3: CASSPRPNEAFF

D: TRBD2
V: TRBV20-1
size: few
J: TRBJ2-5
DNA: TGCAGTGTTAGGACTAGCGGGAGATTAGAGACCCAGTACTTC
CDR3: CSVRTSGRLETQYF

D: TRBD1
V: TRBV12-3/TRBV12-4
size: NA
J: TRBJ1-1
DNA: TGTGCCAGCAGTAGTGGGACAGGGATCACTGAAGCTTTCTTT
CDR3: CASSSGTGITEAFF

D: TRBD2
V: TRBV5-1
size: few
J: TRBJ2-5
DNA: TGCGCCAGCAGCTTCCTAGGACTAGCGAGAGAGACCCAGTACTTC
CDR3: CASSFLGLARETQYF

D: TRBD2
V: TRBV7-3
size: few
J: TRBJ2-7
DNA: TGTGCCAGCAGCCCTCATCCCTCTAGCGGCTCCTACGAGCAGTACTTC
CDR3: CASSPHPSSGSYEQYF

D: TRBD2
V: TRBV6-5
size: NA
J: TRBJ2-1
DNA: TGTGCCAGCAGTTACCTTGCGCGGGGGGCTAATGAGCAGTTCTTC
CDR3: CASSYLARGANEQFF

D: TRBD1
V: TRBV5-1
size: many
J: TRBJ2-7
DNA: TGCGCCAGCAGCTTCCGGGACAGGGGACACGAGCAGTACTTC
CDR3: CASSFRDRGHEQYF

D: NA
V: TRBV5-1
size: many
J: TRBJ2-1
DNA: TGCGCCAGCAGCTTGGCCAGGAATGAGCAGTTCTTC
CDR3: CASSLARNEQFF

D: NA
V: TRBV20-1
size: NA
J: TRBJ1-1
DNA: TGCAGTGCTAAGTATAAGGGGATGAACACTGAAGCTTTCTTT
CDR3: CSAKYKGMNTEAFF

D: NA
V: TRBV20-1
size: once
J: TRBJ1-6
DNA: TGCAGTGCAACCCTCCCAGGGGTAAATTCACCCCTCCACTTT
CDR3: CSATLPGVNSPLHF

D: NA
V: TRBV5-1
size: NA
J: TRBJ1-1
DNA: TGCGCCAGCAGCTCGGACAGTACCATGAACACTGAAGCTTTCTTT
CDR3: CASSSDSTMNTEAFF

D: TRBD2
V: TRBV29-1
size: many
J: TRBJ2-1
DNA: TGCAGCGTGGTCCCTATTACTAGCGGCTACAATGAGCAGTTCTTC
CDR3: CSVVPITSGYNEQFF

D: NA
V: TRBV24-1
size: NA
J: TRBJ2-3
DNA: TGTGCCACCAGTGATTCCCTTTGGTCCGGAGGGATCACAGATACGCAGTATTTT
CDR3: CATSDSLWSGGITDTQYF

D: TRBD2
V: TRBV20-1
size: NA
J: TRBJ2-7
DNA: TGCAGTGCTAGAGGGACTAGTTGGTACTCCTACGAGCAGTACTTC
CDR3: CSARGTSWYSYEQYF

D: TRBD1
V: TRBV7-9
size: NA
J: TRBJ1-1
DNA: TGTGCCAGCAGCCCCCAGACAGGGTCCACTGAAGCTTTCTTT
CDR3: CASSPQTGSTEAFF

D: NA
V: TRBV9
size: NA
J: TRBJ2-7
DNA: TGTGCCAGCAGCGTAGGCAGCCTCCCTTCCTACGAGCAGTACTTC
CDR3: CASSVGSLPSYEQYF

D: TRBD2
V: TRBV6-2/TRBV6-3
size: NA
J: TRBJ2-7
DNA: TGTGCCAGCGCCACCCCCCGACTAGCGGTCCTCTACGAGCAGTACTTC
CDR3: CASATPRLAVLYEQYF

D: NA
V: TRBV20-1
size: NA
J: TRBJ2-3
DNA: TGCAGTGCTAGAGTTTCGGGGGTCGGCACAGATACGCAGTATTTT
CDR3: CSARVSGVGTDTQYF

D: TRBD2
V: TRBV7-9
size: NA
J: TRBJ2-1
DNA: TGTGCCAGCAGCTCGACTAGCGGGGGCAGGTACAATGAGCAGTTCTTC
CDR3: CASSSTSGGRYNEQFF

D: NA
V: TRBV12-3/TRBV12-4
size: NA
J: TRBJ2-3
DNA: TGTGCCAGCAGTTTCCATCATCAGACAGTCGGCGCAGATACGCAGTATTTT
CDR3: CASSFHHQTVGADTQYF

D: TRBD1
V: TRBV24-1
size: NA
J: TRBJ1-2
DNA: TGTGCCACCAGTGATTCCCGGGACAGGGGGATCTATGGCTACACCTTC
CDR3: CATSDSRDRGIYGYTF

D: TRBD1
V: TRBV15
size: few
J: TRBJ2-7
DNA: TGTGCCACCAGAAAATTTACAGGGGAGATAGCGCAGTACTTC
CDR3: CATRKFTGEIAQYF

D: TRBD2
V: TRBV24-1
size: few
J: TRBJ2-1
DNA: TGTGCCACCAGTGATTTTAGGTCTAGCGGGGCCCACAATGAGCAGTTCTTC
CDR3: CATSDFRSSGAHNEQFF

D: NA
V: TRBV5-4
size: few
J: TRBJ2-5
DNA: TGTGCCAGCAGCTTGTCGGCTACAGGGCAAGAGACCCAGTACTTC
CDR3: CASSLSATGQETQYF

D: NA
V: TRBV3-1
size: NA
J: TRBJ2-7
DNA: TGTGCCAGCAGTAACCGTTACGAGCAGTACTTC
CDR3: CASSNRYEQYF